This T cell receptor (beta chain) stems from a study of T cell responses to AZD1222 COVID-19 vaccine. Study-wide results and limits: Unmutated variant regions are reportedly targeted by nearly half of spike-specific TCRs.

On this clone: Its target is unknown.

Data came from immunoSEQ multiplex PCR; TCRdb stores just in-frame clones and leaves some out. The table records about 120,000 clones, 85% to 95% of them present only once. Looked up from germline, CDR1 is LNHDA and CDR2 is SQIVND (reference sequence). V was clipped by 5 bases and J by 1 base, with 8 bases between them. The CDR3 totals 14 residues. The sequence came from an adult in good health. The source material was peripheral blood, sampled on day 0 of AZD1222 vaccination. The genes are TRBV19 and TRBJ2-2; no clear D. As DNA, the CDR3 is TGTGCCAGTAGTTTTAGCCTGAACACCGGGGAGCTGTTTTTT. Translating gives CASSFSLNTGELFF.